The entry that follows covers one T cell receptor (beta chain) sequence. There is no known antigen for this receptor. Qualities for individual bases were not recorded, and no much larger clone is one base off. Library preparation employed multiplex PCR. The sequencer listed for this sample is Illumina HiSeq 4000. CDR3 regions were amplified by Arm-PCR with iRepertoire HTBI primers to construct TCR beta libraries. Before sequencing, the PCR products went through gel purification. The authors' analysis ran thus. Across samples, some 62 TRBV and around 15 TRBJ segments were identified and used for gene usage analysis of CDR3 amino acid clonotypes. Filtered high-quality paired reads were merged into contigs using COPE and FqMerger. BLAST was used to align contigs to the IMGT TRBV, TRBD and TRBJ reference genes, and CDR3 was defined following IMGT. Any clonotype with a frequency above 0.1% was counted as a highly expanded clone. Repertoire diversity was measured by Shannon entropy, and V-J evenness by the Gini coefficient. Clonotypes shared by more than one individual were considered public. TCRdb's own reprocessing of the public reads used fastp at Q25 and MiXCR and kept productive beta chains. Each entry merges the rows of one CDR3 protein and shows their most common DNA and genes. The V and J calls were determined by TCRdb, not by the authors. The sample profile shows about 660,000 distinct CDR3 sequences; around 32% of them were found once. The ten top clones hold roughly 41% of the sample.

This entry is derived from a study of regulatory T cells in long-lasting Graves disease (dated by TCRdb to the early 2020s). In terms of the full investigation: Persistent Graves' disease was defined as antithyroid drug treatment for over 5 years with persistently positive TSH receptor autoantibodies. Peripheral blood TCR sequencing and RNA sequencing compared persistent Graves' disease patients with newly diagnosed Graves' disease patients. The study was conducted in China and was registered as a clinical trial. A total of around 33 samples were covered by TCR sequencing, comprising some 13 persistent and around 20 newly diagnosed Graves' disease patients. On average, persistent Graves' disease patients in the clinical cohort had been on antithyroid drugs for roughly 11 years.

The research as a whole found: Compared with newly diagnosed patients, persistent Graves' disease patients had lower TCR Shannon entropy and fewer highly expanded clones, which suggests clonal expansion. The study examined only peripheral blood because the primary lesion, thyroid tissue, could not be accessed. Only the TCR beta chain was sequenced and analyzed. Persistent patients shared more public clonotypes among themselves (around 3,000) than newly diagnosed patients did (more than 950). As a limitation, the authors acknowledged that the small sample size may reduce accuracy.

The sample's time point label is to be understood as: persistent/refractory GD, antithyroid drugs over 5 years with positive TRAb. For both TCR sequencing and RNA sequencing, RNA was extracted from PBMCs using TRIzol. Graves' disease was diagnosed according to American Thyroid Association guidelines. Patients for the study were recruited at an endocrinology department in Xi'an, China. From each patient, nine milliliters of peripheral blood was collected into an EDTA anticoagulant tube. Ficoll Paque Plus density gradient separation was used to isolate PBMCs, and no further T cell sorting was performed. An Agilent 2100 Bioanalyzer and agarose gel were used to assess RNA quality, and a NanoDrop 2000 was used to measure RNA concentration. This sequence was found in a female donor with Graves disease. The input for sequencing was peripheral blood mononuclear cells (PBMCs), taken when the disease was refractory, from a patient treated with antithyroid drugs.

The CDR3 protein is CASSLFSRQGGINTEAFF. The nucleotide sequence reads as follows: TGTGCCAGCAGTTTATTTTCGAGACAGGGAGGGATAAACACTGAAGCTTTCTTT. This sequence uses TRBV27 and TRBJ1-1; 7 bases in between match TRBD1. Via the germline V gene (reference sequence), CDR1 is MNHEY and CDR2 SMNVEV. The cysteine opens and the phenylalanine closes a CDR3 of 18 amino acids. Only the CDR3 DNA is retained, 54 bases long and in frame from the first base. V has 1 base trimmed and J has 2 bases trimmed; junction bases matching no gene number 13.